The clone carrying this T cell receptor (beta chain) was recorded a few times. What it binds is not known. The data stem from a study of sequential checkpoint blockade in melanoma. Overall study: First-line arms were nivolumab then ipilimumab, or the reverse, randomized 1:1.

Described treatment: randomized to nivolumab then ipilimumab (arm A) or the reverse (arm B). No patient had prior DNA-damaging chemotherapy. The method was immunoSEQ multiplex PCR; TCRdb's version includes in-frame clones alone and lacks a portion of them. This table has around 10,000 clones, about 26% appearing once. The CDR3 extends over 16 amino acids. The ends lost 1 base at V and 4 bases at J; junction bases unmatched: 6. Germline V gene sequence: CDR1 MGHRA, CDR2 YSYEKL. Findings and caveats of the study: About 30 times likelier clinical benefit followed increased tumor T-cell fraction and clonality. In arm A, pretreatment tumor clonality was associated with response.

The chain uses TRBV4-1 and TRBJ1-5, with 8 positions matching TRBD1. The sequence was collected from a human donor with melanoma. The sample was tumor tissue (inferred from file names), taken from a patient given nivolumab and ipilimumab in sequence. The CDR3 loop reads CASSQGTGRSNQPQHF. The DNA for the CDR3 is TGCGCCAGCAGCCAAGGGACAGGGAGAAGTAATCAGCCCCAGCATTTT.